This TCR beta chain came from a study of cytomegalovirus exposure and HLA in healthy donors. Study information: Researchers previously reported finding fewer than 140 million unique TCR beta sequences from approximately 200 million T cells.

The CDR3 spans 12 residues. Trimming pared 3 bases from V and 4 bases from J, leaving 10 bases between. Germline V gene lookup returns CDR1 SQVTM and CDR2 ANQGSEA. PCR was performed using 60 Vbeta and 13 Jbeta primers. Measured with immunoSEQ multiplex PCR; TCRdb has only the in-frame clones, and not every one. Of 200,000 or so clones in the sample, roughly four fifths were seen once. The source material was PBMCs. This TCR was sampled from a woman aged 45-65 years in good health and CMV-seropositive. The chain uses TRBV29-1 and TRBJ2-7, with a tentative D call TRBD1 (6 bases). The chain's CDR3 is CSVDRGGYEQYF. In DNA, the CDR3 is TGCAGCGTTGACAGGGGCGGGTACGAGCAGTACTTC.